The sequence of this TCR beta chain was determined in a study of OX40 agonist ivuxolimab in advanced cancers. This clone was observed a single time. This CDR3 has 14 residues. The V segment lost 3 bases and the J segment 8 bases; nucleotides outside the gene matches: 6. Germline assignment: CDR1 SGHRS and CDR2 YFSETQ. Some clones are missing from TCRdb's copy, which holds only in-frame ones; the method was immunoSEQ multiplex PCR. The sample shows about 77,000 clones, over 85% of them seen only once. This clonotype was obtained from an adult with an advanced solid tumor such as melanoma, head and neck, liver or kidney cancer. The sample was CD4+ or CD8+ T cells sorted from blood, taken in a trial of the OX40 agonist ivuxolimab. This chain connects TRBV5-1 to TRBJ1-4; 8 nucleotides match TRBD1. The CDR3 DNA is TGCGCCAGCAGCTGGCGACAGGGGCAAGAAAAACTGTTTTTT. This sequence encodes CASSWRQGQEKLFF.